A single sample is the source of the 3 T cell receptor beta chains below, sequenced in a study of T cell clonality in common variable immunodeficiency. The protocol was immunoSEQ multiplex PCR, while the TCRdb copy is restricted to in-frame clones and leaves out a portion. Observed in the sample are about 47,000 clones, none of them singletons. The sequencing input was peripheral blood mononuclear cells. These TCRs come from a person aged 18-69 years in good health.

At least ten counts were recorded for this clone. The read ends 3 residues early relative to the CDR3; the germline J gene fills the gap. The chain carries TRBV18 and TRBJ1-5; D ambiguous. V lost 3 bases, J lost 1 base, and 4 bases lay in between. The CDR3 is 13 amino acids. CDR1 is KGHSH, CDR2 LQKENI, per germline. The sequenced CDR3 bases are TGTGCCAGCTCACCTGGCAGCAATCAGCCC. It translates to CASSPGSNQP. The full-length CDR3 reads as CASSPGSNQPQHF.

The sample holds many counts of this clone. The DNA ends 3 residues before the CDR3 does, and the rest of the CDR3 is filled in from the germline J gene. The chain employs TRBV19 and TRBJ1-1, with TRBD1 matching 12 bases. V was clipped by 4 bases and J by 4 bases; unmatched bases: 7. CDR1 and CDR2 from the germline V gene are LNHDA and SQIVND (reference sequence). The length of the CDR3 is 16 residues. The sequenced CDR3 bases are TGTGCCAGTAGTACCCGGGACAGGGGGCCGGGCACTGAA. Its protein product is CASSTRDRGPGTE. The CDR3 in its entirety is CASSTRDRGPGTEAFF. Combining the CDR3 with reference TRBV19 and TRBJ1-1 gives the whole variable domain DGGITQSPKYLFRKEGQNVTLSCEQNLNHDAMYWYRQDPGQGLRLIYYSQIVNDFQKGDIAEGYSVSREKKESFPLTVTSAQKNPTAFYLCASSTRDRGPGTEAFFGQGTRLTVV.

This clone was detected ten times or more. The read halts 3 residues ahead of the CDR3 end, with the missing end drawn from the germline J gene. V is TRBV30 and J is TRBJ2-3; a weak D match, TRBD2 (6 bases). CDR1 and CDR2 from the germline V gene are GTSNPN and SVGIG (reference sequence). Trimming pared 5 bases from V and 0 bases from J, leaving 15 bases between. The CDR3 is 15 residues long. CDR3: CAWDPGTLSTDTQYF. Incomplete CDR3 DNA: TGTGCCTGGGACCCCGGGACTCTCAGCACAGATACG.